Below, 6 T cell receptor beta chains from the same sample are listed, as sequenced in a study of spatial heterogeneity in lung cancer. Each CDR3 protein is one row after TCRdb ran MiXCR on the 5' RACE reads. The sample contains just over 25,000 distinct CDR3 sequences, 13% of which appear only once. The time point was: sample taken at primary tumor resection. Unsorted tumor, nontumor lung tissue or cryopreserved PBMC supplied the whole RNA. Sample: PBMCs, taken at surgery. The origin of the receptors is a female donor with early-stage non-small cell lung cancer.

The table lists this clonotype with many counts. The chain is built from TRBV9 and TRBJ1-3; D call uncertain. CDR1 is SGDLS, CDR2 YYNGEE, per germline. Trimming cost V 5 bases and J 4 bases, with 13 bases left between them. The CDR3 extends over 14 amino acids. DNA of the CDR3: TGTGCCAGCAGTCGAGGGCGGTCCGGAAACACCATATATTTT. Translated: CASSRGRSGNTIYF. Full variable domain (remainder filled in from reference TRBV9 and TRBJ1-3): DSGVTQTPKHLITATGQRVTLRCSPRSGDLSVYWYQQSLDQGLQFLIQYYNGEERAKGNILERFSAQQFPDLHSELNLSSLELGDSALYFCASSRGRSGNTIYFGEGSWLTVV.

This clonotype was seen many times. V gene TRBV11-2 combines with J gene TRBJ2-5; TRBD2 aligns across 10 bases. The V segment lost 5 bases and the J segment 4 bases; nucleotides outside the gene matches: 7. The CDR3 is 15 residues long. Per the germline V gene, CDR1 is SGHAT and CDR2 is FQNNGV. CDR3 bases: TGTGCCAGCAGCGTGTGGCTAGCGGGAGCAGAGACCCAGTACTTC. Translating gives CASSVWLAGAETQYF.

This clonotype came up a few times. The V call is TRBV27, the J call TRBJ2-2, with 8 positions matching TRBD2. CDR1 and CDR2 from the germline V gene are MNHEY and SMNVEV (reference sequence). V lost 8 bases, J lost 4 bases, and 0 bases stayed unmatched. The CDR3 spans 12 residues. The CDR3 region has the DNA TGTGCCAGCCTAGCGGGCACCGGGGAGCTGTTTTTT. It is translated as CASLAGTGELFF.

Many counts were recorded for this clonotype. The genes are TRBV12-3 or TRBV12-4 and TRBJ1-2; D gene ambiguous. V lost 6 bases, J lost 0 bases, and 8 bases lay in between. The CDR3 sequence is 13 residues long. The CDR3 protein is CASSFITNYGYTF. For the CDR3, the DNA is TGTGCCAGCAGCTTTATAACTAACTATGGCTACACCTTC.

The genes are TRBV24-1 and TRBJ2-1, with D perhaps matching TRBD1 or TRBD2 (7 bases each). The CDR3 runs 15 residues. Trimming removed 8 bases at V and 7 bases at J, with 20 bases between. The V gene's germline CDR1 is KGHDR and CDR2 SFDVKD. The CDR3 reads CATTAGGGQGNEQFF. CDR3 nucleotides: TGTGCCACCACCGCAGGGGGAGGGCAGGGTAATGAGCAGTTCTTC.

This clonotype has just one count. The chain uses TRBV29-1 and TRBJ2-3; D remains ambiguous. Germline CDR1 and CDR2: SQVTM and ANQGSEA. The V gene lost 3 bases and the J gene lost 8 bases, with 0 bases spanning the gap. The CDR3 is 8 residues long. CDR3 loop: CSVDTQYF. Written as DNA, the CDR3 is TGCAGCGTTGATACGCAGTATTTT.